This TCR beta chain was recorded in a study of blood T cell repertoires in COVID-19. Study overall: Italy, Spain and the United States were the sources of the convalescent and acute COVID-19 samples. The analysed material was cDNA or gDNA that came from T cells, B-cell-depleted T cells, or PBMCs.

CDR3 length: 17 amino acids. Trimming took 6 bases from V and 2 from J, leaving 19 bases between them. Germline-derived CDR1 and CDR2 are SGHTA and FQGNSA. TCRdb's table, derived via immunoSEQ multiplex PCR, lists solely in-frame clones and lacks some. The table records 200,000 to 250,000 clones, roughly 77% of them present only once. Participants spanned ages about 18 to 100 years and resided in some 22 US areas. The recovered donors of Cohort 3 showed two negative PCRs, clearance, or symptom resolution. This clone was seen a handful of times. Sample: PBMCs or T cells enriched from blood (not recorded which). The clonotype originates from a man between 35 and 55 years old who had recovered from COVID-19. The chain uses TRBV7-2 and TRBJ2-2; tentatively, D is TRBD2 (6 bases). The DNA of the CDR3 is TGTGCCAGCAGTTTGCCACATTGGGACTCTAACACCGGGGAGCTGTTTTTT. Translated: CASSLPHWDSNTGELFF. Filled out from reference TRBV7-2 and TRBJ2-2, the complete variable domain reads GAGVSQSPSNKVTEKGKDVELRCDPISGHTALYWYRQSLGQGLEFLIYFQGNSAPDKSGLPSDRFSAERTGGSVSTLTIQRTQQEDSAVYLCASSLPHWDSNTGELFFGEGSRLTVL.